The 15 T cell receptor beta chains reported below all come from one sample, sequenced in a study of PD-1 and CTLA-4 blockade in melanoma. Measured with immunoSEQ multiplex PCR; TCRdb has only the in-frame clones, and not every one. The sample contains about 7,200 clones, about four fifths of which appear only once. This specimen was CD8+ T cells from peripheral blood, taken before anti-PD-1 treatment. These receptors were obtained from a human donor with melanoma.

The chain has TRBV7-9 and TRBJ2-7; possible D gene TRBD2, 5 bases. V was pared by 2 bases and J by 5 bases, with 7 bases between. Germline V gene lookup returns CDR1 SEHNR and CDR2 FQNEAQ (reference sequence). The CDR3 extends over 12 amino acids. CDR3 nucleotide sequence: TGTGCCAGCAGCTTATTGCGGGACGAGCAGTACTTC. Its translation is CASSLLRDEQYF.

About this clone itself: Other DNA sequences within the sample encode an identical CDR3. The chain links TRBV30 to TRBJ2-7; unclear D gene. The V and J ends lost 4 bases and 6 bases respectively, with 10 bases between them. Germline V CDR1 and CDR2: GTSNPN, SVGIG (reference sequence). The CDR3 consists of 11 residues. In DNA form, the CDR3 reads TGTGCCTGGACCCCGGGCGGCGAGCAGTACTTC. It codes for CAWTPGGEQYF.

The chain joins TRBV3-1 (or the pseudogene TRBV3-2) to TRBJ1-1, with D maybe TRBD1 (6 bases). The length of the CDR3 is 15 residues. V gave up 5 bases and J gave up 1 base, with 14 bases separating them. The germline gives CDR1 LGHDT, CDR2 YNNKEL (reference sequence). The CDR3 here is CASSYKGGQNTEAFF. The CDR3 region has the DNA TGTGCCAGCAGCTATAAAGGGGGACAGAACACTGAAGCTTTCTTT.

The chain has TRBV9 and TRBJ2-7; 8 positions match TRBD1. V was pared by 1 base and J by 2 bases, with 2 bases of the junction left unmatched. The CDR3 is 14 amino acids. In germline, CDR1 is SGDLS, CDR2 YYNGEE. The CDR3 loop is CASSVTDRAYEQYF. For the CDR3, the DNA is TGTGCCAGCAGCGTAACGGACAGGGCCTACGAGCAGTACTTC.

V is TRBV5-6 and J is TRBJ2-7; no clear D. The CDR3 length is 12 residues. Trimming removed 0 bases from V and 3 bases from J, with 4 bases in between. CDR1 is SGHDT and CDR2 is YYEEEE in the germline V gene. CDR3 nucleotide sequence: TGTGCCAGCAGCTTGGCCAGCTACGAGCAGTACTTC. It encodes CASSLASYEQYF. The complete variable domain, with remaining parts taken from reference TRBV5-6 and TRBJ2-7, reads DAGVTQSPTHLIKTRGQQVTLRCSPKSGHDTVSWYQQALGQGPQFIFQYYEEEERQRGNFPDRFSGHQFPNYSSELNVNALLLGDSALYLCASSLASYEQYFGPGTRLTVT.

This clone was detected a few times. This chain links TRBV10-3 with TRBJ1-5; no clear D gene. The CDR3 is 15 amino acids. The ends were cut back, 0 bases at V and 0 bases at J, with 6 bases in the middle. Germline V gene data show CDR1 as ENHRY and CDR2 as SYGVKD. This CDR3 reads CAISESLASNQPQHF. CDR3 nucleotides: TGTGCCATCAGTGAGTCGTTGGCTAGCAATCAGCCCCAGCATTTT.

V usage is TRBV12-5 and J usage is TRBJ2-2; D is unclear. The germline V gene has CDR1 LGHNT and CDR2 FRNRAP. Between the trimmed V and J ends, which lost 0 bases and 5 bases, there was a span of 7 bases. The CDR3 length is 14 residues. CDR3 bases: TGTGCTAGTGGTTTGGTACAAGTTACCGGGGAGCTGTTTTTT. Translation: CASGLVQVTGELFF. Drawing the rest from reference TRBV12-5 and TRBJ2-2, the complete variable domain is DARVTQTPRHKVTEMGQEVTMRCQPILGHNTVFWYRQTMMQGLELLAYFRNRAPLDDSGMPKDRFSAEMPDATLATLKIQPSEPRDSAVYFCASGLVQVTGELFFGEGSRLTVL.

The chain employs TRBV6-2 or TRBV6-3 and TRBJ2-1, with 12 bases identical to TRBD2. The CDR3 contains 17 residues. Losses at the gene ends were 3 bases for V and 5 bases for J; bases not matched to a gene: 8. Germline V gives CDR1 MNHEY, CDR2 SVGEGT. The CDR3 is CASSYTATSGRDNEQFF. CDR3 DNA: TGTGCCAGCAGTTATACCGCGACTAGCGGGAGAGACAATGAGCAGTTCTTC.

This rearrangement joins TRBV7-9 to TRBJ2-1, with a tentative D call TRBD1 (6 bases). The CDR3 length is 14 residues. Germline assignment: CDR1 SEHNR and CDR2 FQNEAQ (reference sequence). Deletions cut 4 bases from V and 10 bases from J, with 17 bases between. The CDR3 loop is CASSWGQGWREQFF. CDR3 bases: TGTGCCAGCAGCTGGGGGCAGGGTTGGAGGGAGCAGTTCTTC.

The J gene is TRBJ2-5, the V gene TRBV15, with a possible D match to TRBD1 (6 bases). The CDR3 is 14 residues long. V was cut by 5 bases and J by 3 bases, with 13 bases left in between. Germline V gene lookup returns CDR1 LNHNV and CDR2 YYDKDF (reference sequence). CDR3 DNA: TGTGCCACCAGCGAGGGGAAGGGGGAAGAGACCCAGTACTTC. Translated, it gives CATSEGKGEETQYF.

This chain joins TRBV4-3 and TRBJ2-1; the D gene is possibly TRBD2 (7 bases). The V end was cut by 7 bases, the J end by 6 bases, with 16 bases between. CDR3 size: 14 residues. CDR1 and CDR2 (germline): LGHNA, YSLEER. The CDR3 protein is CASNEGGPSNEQFF. The CDR3 nucleotides are TGCGCCAGCAATGAGGGGGGGCCTTCCAATGAGCAGTTCTTC.

The CDR3 nucleotides read TGTGCCAGCACCGGGACTCCCCTGAGTACCCGTAGCGTCAATGAGCAGTTCTTC. Protein sequence: CASTGTPLSTRSVNEQFF. V gene TRBV2 combines with J gene TRBJ2-1; D perhaps matches TRBD2 (6 bases). V lost 7 bases and J lost 6, with 28 bases in between. This CDR3 region has 18 residues. CDR1 SNHLY and CDR2 FYNNEI come from the germline V gene.

V gene TRBV27 combines with J gene TRBJ2-7; a weak D match, TRBD2 (7 bases). V shed 6 bases and J shed 4 bases, with 16 bases lying between them. CDR1 and CDR2 (germline): MNHEY, SMNVEV (reference sequence). The CDR3 loop spans 14 amino acids. The CDR3 region is CASRGGRGNYEQYF. CDR3 coding DNA: TGTGCCAGCAGGGGGGGGCGCGGTAATTACGAGCAGTACTTC.

The chain joins TRBV4-1 to TRBJ2-6; D gene unclear. The length of the CDR3 is 16 residues. The V gene's germline CDR1 is MGHRA and CDR2 YSYEKL. The V and J ends lost 4 bases and 0 bases respectively, with 10 bases between them. CDR3 coding DNA: TGCGCCAGCAGCCCTCCGTGGGGCTCTGGGGCCAACGTCCTGACTTTC. Translation gives CASSPPWGSGANVLTF.

This clone was recorded a few times. This rearrangement joins TRBV9 to TRBJ2-1, with a tentative D call TRBD2 (6 bases). Per germline, CDR1 SGDLS and CDR2 YYNGEE. V gave up 0 bases and J gave up 9 bases, with 13 bases separating them. The CDR3 covers 14 residues. CDR3 residues: CASSVGLAKGEQFF. Here the CDR3 DNA reads TGTGCCAGCAGCGTAGGGCTAGCGAAGGGTGAGCAGTTCTTC.